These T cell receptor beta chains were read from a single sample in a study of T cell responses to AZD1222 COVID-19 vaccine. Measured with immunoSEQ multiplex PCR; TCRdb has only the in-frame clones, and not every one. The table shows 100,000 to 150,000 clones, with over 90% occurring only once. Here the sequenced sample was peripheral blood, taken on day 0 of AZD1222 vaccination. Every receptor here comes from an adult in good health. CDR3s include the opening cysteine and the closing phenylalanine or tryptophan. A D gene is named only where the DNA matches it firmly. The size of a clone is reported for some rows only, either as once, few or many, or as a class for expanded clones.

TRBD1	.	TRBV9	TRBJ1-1	TGTGCCAGCAGCGCTTGGAGTACAGGGGACGAAGCTTTCTTT	CASSAWSTGDEAFF
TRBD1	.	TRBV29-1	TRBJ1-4	TGCAGCGTTGTGGGACAGCTTAATGAAAAACTGTTTTTT	CSVVGQLNEKLFF
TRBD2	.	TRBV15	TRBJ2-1	TGTGCCACCAGCAGAACGGGACTAGCGGTAAACAATGAGCAGTTCTTC	CATSRTGLAVNNEQFF
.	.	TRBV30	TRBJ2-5	TGTGCCTGGAGTGTACTTCGGGGTTTGAGGGAGACCCAGTACTTC	CAWSVLRGLRETQYF
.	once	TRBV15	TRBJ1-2	TGTGCCACCAGCAGAGATTCCGGAACAGGGTTTGGCTACACCTTC	CATSRDSGTGFGYTF
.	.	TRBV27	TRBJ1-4	TGTGCCAGCAGGCAGGGGAATGAAAAACTGTTTTTT	CASRQGNEKLFF
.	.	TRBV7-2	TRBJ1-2	TGTGCCAGCAGCGCCGCATTAGAGAGGATACATGGCTACACCTTC	CASSAALERIHGYTF
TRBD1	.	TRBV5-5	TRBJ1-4	TGTGCCAGCAGCCCGGTGGGGACAGGGAGTGAAAAACTGTTTTTT	CASSPVGTGSEKLFF
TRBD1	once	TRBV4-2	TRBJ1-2	TGTGCCAGCAGCCAGGCCGGGACAGGGGCGGACTATGGCTACACCTTC	CASSQAGTGADYGYTF
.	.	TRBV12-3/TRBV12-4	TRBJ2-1	TGTGCCAGCAGTCCCTCCCCCTTGGCGGGACAGTTCTTC	CASSPSPLAGQFF
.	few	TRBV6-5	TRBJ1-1	TGTGCCAGCAGTTACTCTAGTGTGAGCACTGAAGCTTTCTTT	CASSYSSVSTEAFF
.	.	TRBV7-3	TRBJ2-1	TGTGCCAGCAGCCAGAGCCAAGAGCAGTTCTTC	CASSQSQEQFF
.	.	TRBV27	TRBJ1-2	TGTGCCAGCAGTTTATACCCACTTTATGGCTACACCTTC	CASSLYPLYGYTF
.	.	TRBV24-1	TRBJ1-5	TGTGCCACCAGTGGGGGACGCAATCAGCCCCAGCATTTT	CATSGGRNQPQHF
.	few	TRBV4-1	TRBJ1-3	TGCGCCAGCAGCCGGGGCCCGGGCATAGCTGGAAACACCATATATTTT	CASSRGPGIAGNTIYF
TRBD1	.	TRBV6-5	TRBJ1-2	TGTGCCAGCAGCCTACAGGGGGTGGACGGCTACACCTTC	CASSLQGVDGYTF
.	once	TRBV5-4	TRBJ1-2	TGTGCCAGCAGCTTGTTGGATGGCTACACCTTC	CASSLLDGYTF
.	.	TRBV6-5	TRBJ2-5	TGTGCCAGCGGGGCCTTGGGAGAGACCCAGTACTTC	CASGALGETQYF
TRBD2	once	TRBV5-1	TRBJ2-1	TGCGCCAGCAGCTTGGTCGGAAAGAGGACTAGCGGGAGTCTGTATGAGCAGTTCTTC	CASSLVGKRTSGSLYEQFF
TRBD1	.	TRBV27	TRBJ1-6	TGTGCCAGCAGTTTATGGGGGGGGACAGGGGTTTCACCCCTCCACTTT	CASSLWGGTGVSPLHF
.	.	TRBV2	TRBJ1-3	TGTGCCAGCAGTCGGTTTGATGGGGGGCGAACTGGAAACACCATATATTTT	CASSRFDGGRTGNTIYF
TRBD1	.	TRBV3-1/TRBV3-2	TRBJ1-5	TGTGCCAGCAGCCAAGGTGACAGGGGGAAGGGACATCAGCCCCAGCATTTT	CASSQGDRGKGHQPQHF
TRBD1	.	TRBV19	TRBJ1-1	TGTGCCAGTCGAGGGACAGGGGGCTTGTACACTGAAGCTTTCTTT	CASRGTGGLYTEAFF
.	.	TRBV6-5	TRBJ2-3	TGTGCCAGCAGTTACTTCCCTGGGTCTAGCACAGATACGCAGTATTTT	CASSYFPGSSTDTQYF
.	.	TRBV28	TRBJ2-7	TGTGCCAGCAGTTTGTTTCGTACCTACGAGCAGTACTTC	CASSLFRTYEQYF
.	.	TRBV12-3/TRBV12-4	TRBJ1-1	TGTGCCAGCAGTTTTATGGGCACTGAAGCTTTCTTT	CASSFMGTEAFF
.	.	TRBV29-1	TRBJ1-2	TGCAGCGTTGGGGGTAGGAGGGGCTATGGCTACACCTTC	CSVGGRRGYGYTF
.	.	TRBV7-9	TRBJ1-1	TGTGCCAGCAGCTTGCAGGGTATCACTGAAGCTTTCTTT	CASSLQGITEAFF
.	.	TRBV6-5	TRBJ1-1	TGTGCCAGCAGTCAAACAACCATGAACACTGAAGCTTTCTTT	CASSQTTMNTEAFF
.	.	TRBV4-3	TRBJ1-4	TGCGCCAGCAGCCAAGGCGGTAGGCCGGGACAAGAAAAACTGTTTTTT	CASSQGGRPGQEKLFF
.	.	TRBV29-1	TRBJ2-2	TGCAGCGTTGAATGGGTGGGGACCGGGGAGCTGTTTTTT	CSVEWVGTGELFF
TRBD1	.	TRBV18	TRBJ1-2	TGTGCCAGCTCCCTTGACAGGGCCTATGGCTACACCTTC	CASSLDRAYGYTF
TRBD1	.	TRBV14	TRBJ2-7	TGTGCCAGCAGCAAGACAGGGTCGAGCTCCTACGAGCAGTACTTC	CASSKTGSSSYEQYF
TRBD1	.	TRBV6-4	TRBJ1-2	TGTGCCAGCAGTGACACCGGACAGGGTTTGAATGGCTACACCTTC	CASSDTGQGLNGYTF
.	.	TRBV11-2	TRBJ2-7	TGTGCCAGCAGCTTAGCCGGCCCCGCGGACGAGCAGTACTTC	CASSLAGPADEQYF
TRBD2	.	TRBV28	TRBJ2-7	TGTGCCAGCAGCTTAATAGCGGGAGGGCCCTACGAGCAGTACTTC	CASSLIAGGPYEQYF
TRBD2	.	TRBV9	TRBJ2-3	TGTGCCAGCAGCGTCCTAGCGGGGGGTAACACAGATACGCAGTATTTT	CASSVLAGGNTDTQYF
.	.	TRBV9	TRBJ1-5	TGTGCCAGCAGAAGACCGGATCAGCCCCAGCATTTT	CASRRPDQPQHF
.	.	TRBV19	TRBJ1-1	TGTGCCAGTAGTAATGATCGGGGCACTGAAGCTTTCTTT	CASSNDRGTEAFF
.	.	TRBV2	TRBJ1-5	TGTGCCAGCAGTGAAGCGCTTCGGGGGGGCCTCAATCAGCCCCAGCATTTT	CASSEALRGGLNQPQHF
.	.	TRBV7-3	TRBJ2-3	TGTGCCAGCAGCTTAAACGGCAGGGAGGCAGATACGCAGTATTTT	CASSLNGREADTQYF
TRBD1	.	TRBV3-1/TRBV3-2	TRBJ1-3	TGTGCCAGCAGCCGCAGGGGGGAAGCTGGAAACACCATATATTTT	CASSRRGEAGNTIYF
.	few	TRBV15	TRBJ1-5	TGTGCCACCAGCAGAGTGAAACCAGGGTTAGACGGCTATAGCAATCAGCCCCAGCATTTT	CATSRVKPGLDGYSNQPQHF
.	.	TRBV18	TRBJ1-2	TGTGCCAGCTCACCGGAACTTTATGGCTACACCTTC	CASSPELYGYTF
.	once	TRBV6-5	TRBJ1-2	TGTGCCAGCGTAATGTCAGGAGGCCACGGCTACACCTTC	CASVMSGGHGYTF
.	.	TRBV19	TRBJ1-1	TGTGCCAGCCGCCGACAGGCCGAGAACACTGAAGCTTTCTTT	CASRRQAENTEAFF
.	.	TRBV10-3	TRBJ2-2	TGTGCCATCAGGGAGTCGGGCACCGGGGAGCTGTTTTTT	CAIRESGTGELFF
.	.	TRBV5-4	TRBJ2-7	TGTGCCAGTCGGACAGTGAATTCCTACGAGCAGTACTTC	CASRTVNSYEQYF
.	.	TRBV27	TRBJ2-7	TGTGCCAGCAGCCAATACGACAGCTCCTACGAGCAGTACTTC	CASSQYDSSYEQYF
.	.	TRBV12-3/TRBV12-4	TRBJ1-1	TGTGCCAGCAGTACAGGGATCGCTGAAGCTTTCTTT	CASSTGIAEAFF
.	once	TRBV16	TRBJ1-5	TGTGCCAGCAGCCAATACCAGGGGCAGCCCCAGCATTTT	CASSQYQGQPQHF
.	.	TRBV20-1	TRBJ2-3	TGCAGTGCTAGTCCGGGAGACACCACAGATACGCAGTATTTT	CSASPGDTTDTQYF
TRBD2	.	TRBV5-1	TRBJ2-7	TGCGCCAGCAGCCGGGGGAGAGCGGGGGACCCCTACGAGCAGTACTTC	CASSRGRAGDPYEQYF
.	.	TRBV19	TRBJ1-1	TGTGCCAGTAGTGCCGTGCGTGACACTGAAGCTTTCTTT	CASSAVRDTEAFF
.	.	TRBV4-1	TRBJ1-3	TGCGCCAGCAGCCAACTAGGTCTCTCTGGAAACACCATATATTTT	CASSQLGLSGNTIYF
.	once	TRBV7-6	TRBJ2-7	TGTGCCAGCAGCTTAGGACAGACCCTGGGGCAGTACTTC	CASSLGQTLGQYF